The clone carrying this TCR beta chain has a handful of counts. As yet, its antigen is unknown. Time point noted: newly diagnosed GD, antithyroid drugs for less than 3 months. The TCR library was made from RNA extracted from PBMCs. Combining iRepertoire HTBI primers with Arm-PCR of CDR3 regions, the authors built TCR beta libraries. Under the authors' procedure: Gene usage covered about 60 TRBV and 11 to 15 TRBJ segments. TCRdb re-called the multiplex PCR reads with MiXCR, one entry per CDR3 protein. TCRdb's processing, not the study's, gives the V and J calls here. The data show approximately 310,000 distinct CDR3 sequences, with 15% to 20% seen just once and approximately 35% held by the top ten. Germline CDR1 is SEHNR and CDR2 is FQNEAQ (reference sequence). V lost 1 base to trimming and J lost 7 bases, with 12 bases between them. This CDR3 is built from 14 residues. The data derive from a study of regulatory T cells in long-lasting Graves disease.

Study-wide points: Study was limited to peripheral blood, excluding thyroid tissue. When disease was persistent, TRBV28, TRBJ1-2 and TRBJ2-5 were the favored segments. Fewer public clonotypes were shared by new patients (around 1,000) than by persistent patients (about 3,000).

The chain carries TRBV7-9 and TRBJ2-3; D may be TRBD1 (5 bases). This clonotype was sampled from a female donor with Graves disease. This material consisted of peripheral blood mononuclear cells (PBMCs), taken at new diagnosis, from a patient treated with antithyroid drugs. The CDR3: CASSLVQGIHTQYF. Here the CDR3 DNA reads TGTGCCAGCAGCTTAGTGCAGGGTATCCATACGCAGTATTTT.